This TCR beta chain was captured in a study of cytomegalovirus exposure and HLA in healthy donors. Whole-study findings and limits: The majority of CMV-associated TCR beta chains were reported as apparently HLA-restricted in a later analysis.

The CDR3 length is 16 residues. Germline V lookup: CDR1 SNHLY, CDR2 FYNNEI. The trim removed 0 bases at V and 11 bases at J, leaving 10 bases unmatched. Comment on this clone: Its cognate antigen is unknown.

Donors were nominally healthy when sampled, though unrecorded immune exposures were likely. PCR was performed using 60 Vbeta and 13 Jbeta primers. Assay used: immunoSEQ multiplex PCR; TCRdb lists only in-frame clones, some missing. The sample includes 150,000 to 200,000 clones, about 75% of them seen just once. The chain uses TRBV2 and TRBJ2-5; 12 nucleotides match TRBD2. The sample consisted of PBMCs. This receptor was identified in a woman aged 45-65 years in good health and CMV-seropositive. The CDR3: CASSEALRTSGAKQYF. CDR3 coding DNA: TGTGCCAGCAGTGAAGCGCTTAGGACTAGCGGGGCAAAGCAGTACTTC.